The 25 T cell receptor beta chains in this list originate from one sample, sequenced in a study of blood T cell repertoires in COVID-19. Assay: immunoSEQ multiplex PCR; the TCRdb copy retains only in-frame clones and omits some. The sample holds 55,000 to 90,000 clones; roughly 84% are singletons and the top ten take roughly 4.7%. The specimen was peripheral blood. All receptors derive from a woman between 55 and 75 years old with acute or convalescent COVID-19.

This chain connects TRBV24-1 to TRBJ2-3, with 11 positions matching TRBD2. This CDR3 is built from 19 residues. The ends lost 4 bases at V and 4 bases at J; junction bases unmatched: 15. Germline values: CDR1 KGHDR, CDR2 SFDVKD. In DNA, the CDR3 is TGTGCCACCAGTGACCCTACTAGCGGGGGCCGAGGGAACCCAGATACGCAGTATTTT. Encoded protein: CATSDPTSGGRGNPDTQYF.

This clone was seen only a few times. The CDR3 loop reads CASSFHSEGETQYF. CDR3 sequence (DNA): TGCGCCAGCAGCTTTCATTCGGAGGGCGAGACCCAGTACTTC. This chain links TRBV5-1 with TRBJ2-5; D possibly corresponds to TRBD2 (6 bases). Trimming removed 2 bases from V and 5 bases from J, with 13 bases in between. The CDR3 extends over 14 amino acids. Per the germline V gene, CDR1 is SGHRS and CDR2 is YFSETQ.

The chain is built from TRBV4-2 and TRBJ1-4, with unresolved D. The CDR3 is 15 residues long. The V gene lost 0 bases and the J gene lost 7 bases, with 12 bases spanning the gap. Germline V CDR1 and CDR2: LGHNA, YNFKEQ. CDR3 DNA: TGTGCCAGCAGCCAAGATAGCGGGCAGAGTGAAAAACTGTTTTTT. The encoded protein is CASSQDSGQSEKLFF.

The CDR3 region has the DNA TGTGCCATCAGTGAGTCAGCGGGGGGCTTGAACACCATATATTTT. It codes for CAISESAGGLNTIYF. This chain uses TRBV10-3 with TRBJ1-3; D perhaps matches TRBD1 (6 bases). The CDR3 runs 15 residues. Germline V gives CDR1 ENHRY, CDR2 SYGVKD. V was trimmed by 0 bases and J by 7 bases, leaving 13 bases between them.

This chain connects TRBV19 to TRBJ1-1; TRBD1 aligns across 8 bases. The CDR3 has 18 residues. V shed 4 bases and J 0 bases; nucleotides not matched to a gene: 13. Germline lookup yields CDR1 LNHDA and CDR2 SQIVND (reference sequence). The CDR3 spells CASSTFSRGLTVNTEAFF. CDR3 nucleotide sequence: TGTGCCAGTAGTACTTTCTCCAGGGGGCTGACGGTGAACACTGAAGCTTTCTTT.

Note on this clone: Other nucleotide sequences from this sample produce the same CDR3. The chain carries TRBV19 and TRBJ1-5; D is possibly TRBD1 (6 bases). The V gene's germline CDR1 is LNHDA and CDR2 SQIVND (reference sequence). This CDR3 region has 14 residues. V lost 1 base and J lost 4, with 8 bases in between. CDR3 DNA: TGTGCCAGTAGTATAGGGACAGCGAATCAGCCCCAGCATTTT. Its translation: CASSIGTANQPQHF.

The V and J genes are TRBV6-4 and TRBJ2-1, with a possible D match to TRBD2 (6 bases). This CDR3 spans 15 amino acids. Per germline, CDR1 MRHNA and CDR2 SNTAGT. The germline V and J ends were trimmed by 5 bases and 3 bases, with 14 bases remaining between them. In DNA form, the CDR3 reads TGTGCCAGCAGTCCCCAGGCGGGAAACTACAATGAGCAGTTCTTC. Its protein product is CASSPQAGNYNEQFF.

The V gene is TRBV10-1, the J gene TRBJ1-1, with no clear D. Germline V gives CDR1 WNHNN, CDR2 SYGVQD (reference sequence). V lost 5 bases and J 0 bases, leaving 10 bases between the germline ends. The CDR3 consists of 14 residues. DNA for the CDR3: TGCGCCAGCAGTACCGAAAGAGTGAACACTGAAGCTTTCTTT. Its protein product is CASSTERVNTEAFF.

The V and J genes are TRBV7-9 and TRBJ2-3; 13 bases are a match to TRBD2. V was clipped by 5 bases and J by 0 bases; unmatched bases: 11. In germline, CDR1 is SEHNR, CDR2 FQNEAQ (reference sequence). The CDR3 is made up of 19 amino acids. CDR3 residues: CASSTRVGLAGESTDTQYF. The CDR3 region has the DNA TGTGCCAGCAGCACAAGGGTCGGACTAGCGGGGGAAAGCACAGATACGCAGTATTTT. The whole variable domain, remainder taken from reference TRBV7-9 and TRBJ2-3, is DTGVSQNPRHKITKRGQNVTFRCDPISEHNRLYWYRQTLGQGPEFLTYFQNEAQLEKSRLLSDRFSAERPKGSFSTLEIQRTEQGDSAMYLCASSTRVGLAGESTDTQYFGPGTRLTVL.

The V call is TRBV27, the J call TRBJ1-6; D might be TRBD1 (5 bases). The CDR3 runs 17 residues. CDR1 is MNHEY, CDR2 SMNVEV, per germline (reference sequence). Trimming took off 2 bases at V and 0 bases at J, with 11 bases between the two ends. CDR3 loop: CASSLGAESSYNSPLHF. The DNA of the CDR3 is TGTGCCAGCAGTTTAGGGGCGGAGAGCTCCTATAATTCACCCCTCCACTTT.

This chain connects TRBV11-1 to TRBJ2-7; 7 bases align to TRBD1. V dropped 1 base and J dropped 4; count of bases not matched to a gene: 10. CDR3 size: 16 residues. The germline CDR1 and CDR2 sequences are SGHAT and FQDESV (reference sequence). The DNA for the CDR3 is TGTGCCAGCAGCTTAGAACCGGGACAGAGTGGTTACGAGCAGTACTTC. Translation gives CASSLEPGQSGYEQYF. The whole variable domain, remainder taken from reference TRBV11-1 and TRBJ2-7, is EAEVAQSPRYKITEKSQAVAFWCDPISGHATLYWYRQILGQGPELLVQFQDESVVDDSQLPKDRFSAERLKGVDSTLKIQPAELGDSAMYLCASSLEPGQSGYEQYFGPGTRLTVT.

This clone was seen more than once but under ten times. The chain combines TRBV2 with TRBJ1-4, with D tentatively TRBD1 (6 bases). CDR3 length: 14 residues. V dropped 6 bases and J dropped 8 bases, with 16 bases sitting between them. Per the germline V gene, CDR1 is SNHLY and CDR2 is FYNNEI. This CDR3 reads CASRRGGAREKLFF. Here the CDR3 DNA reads TGTGCCAGCAGAAGAGGGGGGGCCAGGGAAAAACTGTTTTTT.

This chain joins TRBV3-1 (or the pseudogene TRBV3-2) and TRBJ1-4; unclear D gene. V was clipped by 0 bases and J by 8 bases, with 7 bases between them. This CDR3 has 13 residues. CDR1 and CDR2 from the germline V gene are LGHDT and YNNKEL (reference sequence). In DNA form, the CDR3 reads TGTGCCAGCAGCCAAGAGGGCTGGGAAAAACTGTTTTTT. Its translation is CASSQEGWEKLFF.

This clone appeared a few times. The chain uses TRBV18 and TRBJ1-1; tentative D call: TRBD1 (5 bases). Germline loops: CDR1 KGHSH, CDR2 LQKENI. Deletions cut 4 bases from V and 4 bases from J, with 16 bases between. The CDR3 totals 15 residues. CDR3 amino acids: CASSLRTGRGTEAFF. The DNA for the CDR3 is TGTGCCAGCTCACTACGGACCGGGAGGGGCACTGAAGCTTTCTTT. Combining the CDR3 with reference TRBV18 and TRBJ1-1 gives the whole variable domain NAGVMQNPRHLVRRRGQEARLRCSPMKGHSHVYWYRQLPEEGLKFMVYLQKENIIDESGMPKERFSAEFPKEGPSILRIQQVVRGDSAAYFCASSLRTGRGTEAFFGQGTRLTVV.

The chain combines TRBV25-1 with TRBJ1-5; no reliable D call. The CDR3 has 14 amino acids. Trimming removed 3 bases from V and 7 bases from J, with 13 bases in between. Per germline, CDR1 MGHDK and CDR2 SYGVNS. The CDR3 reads CASSEPGSQQPQHF. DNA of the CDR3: TGTGCCAGCAGTGAGCCGGGGTCGCAACAGCCCCAGCATTTT. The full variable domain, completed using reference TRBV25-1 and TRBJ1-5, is EADIYQTPRYLVIGTGKKITLECSQTMGHDKMYWYQQDPGMELHLIHYSYGVNSTEKGDLSSESTVSRIRTEHFPLTLESARPSHTSQYLCASSEPGSQQPQHFGDGTRLSIL.

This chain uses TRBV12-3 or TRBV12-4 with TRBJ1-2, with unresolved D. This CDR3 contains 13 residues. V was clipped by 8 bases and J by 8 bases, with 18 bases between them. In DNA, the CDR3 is TGTGCCAGCGGATTAGGGCACAGTAAAGGCTACACCTTC. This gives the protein CASGLGHSKGYTF.

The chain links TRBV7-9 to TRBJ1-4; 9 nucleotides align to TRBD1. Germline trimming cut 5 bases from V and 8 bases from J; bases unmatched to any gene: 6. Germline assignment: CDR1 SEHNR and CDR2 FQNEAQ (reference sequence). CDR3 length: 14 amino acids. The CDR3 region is CASSRDRASEKLFF. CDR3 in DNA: TGTGCCAGCAGCCGGGACAGGGCGTCCGAAAAACTGTTTTTT.

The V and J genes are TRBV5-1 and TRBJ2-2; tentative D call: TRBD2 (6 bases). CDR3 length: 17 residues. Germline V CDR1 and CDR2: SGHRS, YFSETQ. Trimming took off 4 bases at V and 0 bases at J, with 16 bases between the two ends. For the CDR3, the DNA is TGCGCCAGCAGCCCGGGCTTAGCGGTCGCGAACACCGGGGAGCTGTTTTTT. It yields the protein CASSPGLAVANTGELFF.

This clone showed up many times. The CDR3 sequence: CASSVRGSSYNEQFF. The DNA of the CDR3 is TGTGCCAGCAGCGTCAGGGGGAGTTCCTACAATGAGCAGTTCTTC. J is TRBJ2-1 and V is TRBV6-4; 7 positions agree with TRBD1. V lost 6 bases to trimming and J lost 1 base; unmatched junction nucleotides: 6. This CDR3 has 15 residues. The germline V gene encodes CDR1 MRHNA and CDR2 SNTAGT.

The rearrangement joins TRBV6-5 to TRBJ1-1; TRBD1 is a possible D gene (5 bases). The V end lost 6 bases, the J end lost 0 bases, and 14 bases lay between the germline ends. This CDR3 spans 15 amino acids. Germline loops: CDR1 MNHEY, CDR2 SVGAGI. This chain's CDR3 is CASRGMGRVNTEAFF. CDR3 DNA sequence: TGTGCCAGCAGGGGAATGGGGCGAGTGAACACTGAAGCTTTCTTT.

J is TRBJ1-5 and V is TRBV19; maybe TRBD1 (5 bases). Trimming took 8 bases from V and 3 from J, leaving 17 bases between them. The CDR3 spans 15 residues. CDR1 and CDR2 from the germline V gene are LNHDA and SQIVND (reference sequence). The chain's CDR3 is CASAFTDTTNQPQHF. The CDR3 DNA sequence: TGTGCCAGTGCGTTTACGGACACAACCAATCAGCCCCAGCATTTT.

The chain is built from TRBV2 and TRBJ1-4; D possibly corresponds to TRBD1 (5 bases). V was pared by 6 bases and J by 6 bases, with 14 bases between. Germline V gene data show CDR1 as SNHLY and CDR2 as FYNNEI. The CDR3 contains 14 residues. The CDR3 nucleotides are TGTGCCAGCAGCCCTACAGGATTGGATGAAAAACTGTTTTTT. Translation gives CASSPTGLDEKLFF.

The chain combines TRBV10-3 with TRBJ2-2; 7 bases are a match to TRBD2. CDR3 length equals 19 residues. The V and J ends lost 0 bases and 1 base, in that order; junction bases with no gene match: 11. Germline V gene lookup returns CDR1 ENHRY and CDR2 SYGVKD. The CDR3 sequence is CAISESPGMRGKNTGELFF. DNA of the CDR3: TGTGCCATCAGTGAGTCGCCCGGGATGCGGGGGAAGAACACCGGGGAGCTGTTTTTT.

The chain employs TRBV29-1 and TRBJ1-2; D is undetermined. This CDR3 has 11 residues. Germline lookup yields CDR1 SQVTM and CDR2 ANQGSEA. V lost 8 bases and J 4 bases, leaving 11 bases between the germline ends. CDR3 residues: CSTHSGYGYTF. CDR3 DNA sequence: TGCAGCACCCATTCAGGCTATGGCTACACCTTC.

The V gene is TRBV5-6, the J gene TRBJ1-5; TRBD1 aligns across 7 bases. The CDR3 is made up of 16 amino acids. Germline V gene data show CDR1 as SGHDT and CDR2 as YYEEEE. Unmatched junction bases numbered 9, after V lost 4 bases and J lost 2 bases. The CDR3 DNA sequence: TGTGCCAGCAGCGGAAGACAGGGTAGAGGCAATCAGCCCCAGCATTTT. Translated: CASSGRQGRGNQPQHF.